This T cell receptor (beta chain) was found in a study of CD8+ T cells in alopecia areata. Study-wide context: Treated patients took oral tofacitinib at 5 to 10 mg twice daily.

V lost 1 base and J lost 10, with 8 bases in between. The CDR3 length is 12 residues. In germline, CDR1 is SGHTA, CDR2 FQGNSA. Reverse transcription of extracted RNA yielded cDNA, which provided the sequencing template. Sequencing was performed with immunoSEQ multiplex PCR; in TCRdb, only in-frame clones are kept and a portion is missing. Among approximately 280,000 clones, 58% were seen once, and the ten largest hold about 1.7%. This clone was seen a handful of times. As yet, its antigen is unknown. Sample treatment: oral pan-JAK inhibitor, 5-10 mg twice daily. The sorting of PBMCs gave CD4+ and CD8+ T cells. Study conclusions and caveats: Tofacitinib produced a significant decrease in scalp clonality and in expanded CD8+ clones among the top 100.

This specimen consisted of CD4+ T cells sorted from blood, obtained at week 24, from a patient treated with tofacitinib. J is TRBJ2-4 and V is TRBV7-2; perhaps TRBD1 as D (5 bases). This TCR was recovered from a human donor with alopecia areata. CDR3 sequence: CASSLDRLIQYF. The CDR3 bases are TGTGCCAGCAGCTTAGACAGGTTAATTCAGTACTTC.